This entry concerns a single TCR beta chain. As yet, its antigen is unknown. The data are from a study of cytotoxic CD8 clonotypes in ibrutinib-treated CLL. The protocol was immunoSEQ multiplex PCR, while the TCRdb copy is restricted to in-frame clones and leaves out a portion. Among about 140,000 clones listed, about three quarters were seen once. Regarding the study as a whole: Having risen at ibrutinib response, clonality had fallen back toward baseline by progression.

Germline-derived CDR1 and CDR2 are SNHLY and FYNNEI. This CDR3 contains 13 residues. The V end was cut by 4 bases, the J end by 4 bases, with 10 bases between. J is TRBJ2-5 and V is TRBV2; D not certain. The input for sequencing was PBMCs, taken after 24 months of ibrutinib treatment. The receptor comes from a human donor with chronic lymphocytic leukemia. CDR3 in amino acids: CASSVRNRETQYF. The CDR3 region has the DNA TGTGCCAGCAGTGTGCGAAACCGAGAGACCCAGTACTTC.